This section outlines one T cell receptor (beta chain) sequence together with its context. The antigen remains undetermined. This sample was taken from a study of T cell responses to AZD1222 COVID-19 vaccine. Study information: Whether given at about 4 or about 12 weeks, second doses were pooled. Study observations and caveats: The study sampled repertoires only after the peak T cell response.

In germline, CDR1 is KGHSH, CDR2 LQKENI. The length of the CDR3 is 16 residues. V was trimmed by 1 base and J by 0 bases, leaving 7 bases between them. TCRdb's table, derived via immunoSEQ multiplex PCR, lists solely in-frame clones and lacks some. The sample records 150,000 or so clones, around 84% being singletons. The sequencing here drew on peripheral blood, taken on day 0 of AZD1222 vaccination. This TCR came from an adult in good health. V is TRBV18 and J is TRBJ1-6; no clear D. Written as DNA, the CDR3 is TGTGCCAGCTCACCACGTCCAAGCTCCTATAATTCACCCCTCCACTTT. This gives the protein CASSPRPSSYNSPLHF.